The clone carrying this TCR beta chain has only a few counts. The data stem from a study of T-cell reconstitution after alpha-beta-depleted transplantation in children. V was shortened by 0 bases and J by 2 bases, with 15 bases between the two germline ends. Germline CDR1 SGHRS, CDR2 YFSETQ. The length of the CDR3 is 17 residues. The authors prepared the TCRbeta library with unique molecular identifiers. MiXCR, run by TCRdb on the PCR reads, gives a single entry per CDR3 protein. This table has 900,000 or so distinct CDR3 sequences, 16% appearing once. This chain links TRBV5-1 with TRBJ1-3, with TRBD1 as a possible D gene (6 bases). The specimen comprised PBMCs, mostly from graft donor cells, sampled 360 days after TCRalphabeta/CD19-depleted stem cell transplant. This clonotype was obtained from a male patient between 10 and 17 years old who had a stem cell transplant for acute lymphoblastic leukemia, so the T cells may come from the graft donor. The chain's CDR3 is CASSLDFRTGTGNTIYF. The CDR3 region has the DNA TGCGCCAGCAGCTTGGACTTCCGAACAGGGACTGGAAACACCATATATTTT. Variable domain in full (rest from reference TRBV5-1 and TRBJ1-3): KAGVTQTPRYLIKTRGQQVTLSCSPISGHRSVSWYQQTPGQGLQFLFEYFSETQRNKGNFPGRFSGRQFSNSRSEMNVSTLELGDSALYLCASSLDFRTGTGNTIYFGEGSWLTVV.